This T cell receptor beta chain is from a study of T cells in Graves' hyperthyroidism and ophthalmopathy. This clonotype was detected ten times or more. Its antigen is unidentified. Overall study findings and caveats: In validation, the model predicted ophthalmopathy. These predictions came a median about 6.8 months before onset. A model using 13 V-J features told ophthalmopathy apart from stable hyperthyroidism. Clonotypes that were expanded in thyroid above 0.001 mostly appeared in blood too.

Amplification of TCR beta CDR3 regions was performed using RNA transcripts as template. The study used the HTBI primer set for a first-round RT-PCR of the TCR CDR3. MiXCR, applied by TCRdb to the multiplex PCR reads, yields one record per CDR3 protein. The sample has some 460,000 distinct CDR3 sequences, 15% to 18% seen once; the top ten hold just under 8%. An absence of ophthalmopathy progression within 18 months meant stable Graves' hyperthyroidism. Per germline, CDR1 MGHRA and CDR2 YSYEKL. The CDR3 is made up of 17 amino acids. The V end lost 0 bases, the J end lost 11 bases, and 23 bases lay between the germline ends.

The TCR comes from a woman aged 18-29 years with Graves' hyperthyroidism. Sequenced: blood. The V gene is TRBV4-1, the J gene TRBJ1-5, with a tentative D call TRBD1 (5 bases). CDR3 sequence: CASSQEIGGLGPQAQHF. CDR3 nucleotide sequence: TGCGCCAGCAGCCAAGAGATCGGAGGTTTGGGGCCACAAGCCCAGCATTTT.